This T cell receptor (beta chain) originates from a study of shared clonotypes between healthy human individuals. Study-level findings and limits: Unshared clonotypes carried lower generation probabilities than those common to all four donors. Researchers sampled only blood; tissue repertoires likely differ.

TCRdb's table, derived via immunoSEQ multiplex PCR, lists solely in-frame clones and lacks some. This table holds roughly 300,000 clones, roughly 80% found once. Notes on this clone: Its cognate antigen is unknown.

Germline CDR1 SNHLY, CDR2 FYNNEI. CDR3 size: 14 residues. The V and J ends lost 5 bases and 8 bases, in that order; junction bases with no gene match: 8. Only Caucasian adults living in Nashville, Tennessee made up the donor group. The receptor was isolated from a man in his thirties or forties in good health. V usage is TRBV2 and J usage is TRBJ1-4; the match to TRBD1 covers 7 bases. The sample taken for sequencing was memory CD4+ T cells sorted from blood. Subset noted: CD45RA-negative fraction. In nucleotides, the CDR3 is TGTGCCAGCAGTCCCGACAGGGTAGGGGAAAAACTGTTTTTT. Its protein product is CASSPDRVGEKLFF.